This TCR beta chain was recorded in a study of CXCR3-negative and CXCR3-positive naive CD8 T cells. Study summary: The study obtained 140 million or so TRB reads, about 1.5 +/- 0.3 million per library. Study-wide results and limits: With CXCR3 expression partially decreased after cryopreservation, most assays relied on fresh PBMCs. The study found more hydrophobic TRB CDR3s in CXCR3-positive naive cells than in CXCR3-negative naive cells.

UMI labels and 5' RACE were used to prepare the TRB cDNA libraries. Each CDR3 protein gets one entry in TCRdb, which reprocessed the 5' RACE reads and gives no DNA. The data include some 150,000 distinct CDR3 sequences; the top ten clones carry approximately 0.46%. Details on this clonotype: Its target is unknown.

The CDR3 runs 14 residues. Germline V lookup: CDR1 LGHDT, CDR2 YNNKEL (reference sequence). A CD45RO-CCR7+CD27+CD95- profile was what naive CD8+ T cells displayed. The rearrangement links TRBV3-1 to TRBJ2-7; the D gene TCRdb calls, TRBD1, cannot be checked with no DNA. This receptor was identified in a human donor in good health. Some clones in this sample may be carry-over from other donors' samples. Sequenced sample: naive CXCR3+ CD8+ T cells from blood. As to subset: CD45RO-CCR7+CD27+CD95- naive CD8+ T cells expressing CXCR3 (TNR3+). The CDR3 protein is CASSQVTGSYEQYF.